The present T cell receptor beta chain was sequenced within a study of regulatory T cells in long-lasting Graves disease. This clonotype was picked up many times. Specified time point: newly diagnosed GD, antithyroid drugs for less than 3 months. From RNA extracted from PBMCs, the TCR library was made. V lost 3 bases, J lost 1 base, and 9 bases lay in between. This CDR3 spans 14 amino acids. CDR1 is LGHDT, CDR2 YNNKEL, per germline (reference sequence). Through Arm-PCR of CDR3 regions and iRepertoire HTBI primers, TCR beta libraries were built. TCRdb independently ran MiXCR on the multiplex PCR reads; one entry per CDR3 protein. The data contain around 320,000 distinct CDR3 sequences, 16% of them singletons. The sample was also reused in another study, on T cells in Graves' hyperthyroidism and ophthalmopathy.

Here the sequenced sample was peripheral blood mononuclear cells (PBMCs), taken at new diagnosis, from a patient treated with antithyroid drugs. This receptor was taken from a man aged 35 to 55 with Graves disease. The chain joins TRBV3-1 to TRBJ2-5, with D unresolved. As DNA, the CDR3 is TGTGCCAGCAGCCACAGGAGACTCCAAGAGACCCAGTACTTC. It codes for CASSHRRLQETQYF.